This T cell receptor (beta chain) was sequenced in a study of shared clonotypes between healthy human individuals. This clone was seen once. V was shortened by 4 bases and J by 0 bases, with 13 bases between the two germline ends. Germline V gene lookup returns CDR1 SGHDN and CDR2 FVKESK. The CDR3 runs to 15 residues. TCRdb's table, derived via immunoSEQ multiplex PCR, lists solely in-frame clones and lacks some. The table has about 320,000 clones, around nine tenths seen once; the top ten hold around 16%. This sequence originates from a man aged 18 to 30 in good health. The sequenced material came from memory CD8+ T cells sorted from blood. The subset here: CD45RO+ cells pooled with CCR7-negative TemRA cells. This chain joins TRBV14 and TRBJ2-7; TRBD1 or TRBD2 may be the D gene (6 bases each). This CDR3 reads CASSPWGAASYEQYF. The DNA of the CDR3 is TGTGCCAGCAGCCCCTGGGGGGCGGCCTCCTACGAGCAGTACTTC.